This entry is about one TCR beta chain. This clone has a handful of counts. This receptor's antigen is unknown. No base-level quality is on record; no much larger clone is a single base apart. This sample is part of a study of blood T cell repertoires in COVID-19 (dated by TCRdb to 2018 to 2020). Notes on the research overall: The collaborator samples originated in the United States, Italy and Spain and spanned the acute and convalescent phases of COVID-19. The prospective study material was composed of cDNA or gDNA derived from T cells, B-cell-depleted T cells, or PBMCs. Subjects who had been exposed to COVID-19, were actively infected with it, or had recovered from it provided the deeply sampled blood TCRbeta repertoires that made up the dataset. The repertoires were released in a freely available public database meant as a resource for research on the immune response to SARS-CoV-2. The samples were drawn from two sources: the first 160 participants of the ongoing ImmuneRACE study, and fewer than 1,500 subjects contributed by 6 global collaborators. A de-identified subject ID, COVID-19 status, age in years and sex were almost always included in the sample metadata. HLA class I and class II types, where available, came from metadata supplied by the sample provider rather than from assay-based typing.

A second Seattle source provided samples from volunteer blood donors who had recovered from COVID-19. Whole blood was collected in K2EDTA tubes by collaborating institutions according to the institutions' own protocols. For TCRbeta analysis, collaborators shipped samples in one of three forms: frozen whole blood, isolated PBMCs, or DNA extracted from either of those sample types. The immunoSEQ Assay, a bias-controlled multiplex PCR, was used to amplify TCRbeta CDR3 regions from genomic DNA. As for how the authors treated the data: The number of nucleated cells in each sample was estimated from the amplification of reference gene primers within the assay. Sequence reads were collapsed and filtered to measure the absolute abundance of every unique TCRbeta CDR3 rearrangement. For each sample, productive Simpson clonality was calculated by taking the square root of Simpson's diversity index across productive rearrangements. TCRdb retrieved this table from immuneACCESS and kept in-frame rearrangements only. Not all clones are present; in checked studies, unresolved V genes account for under half, and no reason is known for the remainder. Clonal size and the V and J genes are those of that table, whereas D and trimming came from the DNA. Counted in this sample were around 130,000 clones; approximately 84% of them appeared once. The top ten hold about an eighth of the sample.

The cysteine opens and the phenylalanine closes a CDR3 of 14 amino acids. This entry keeps only the CDR3 DNA: 42 bases, framed from base 1. The germline V gene yields SGHRS for CDR1 and YFSETQ for CDR2. The trim is 0 bases for V and 4 bases for J, with a gap of 7 bases between the germline ends. The paper as a whole reports these results and caveats: Clinical and demographic metadata were provided uncurated, with the amount varying by source and participant.

Recombination connected TRBV5-1 to TRBJ1-4, with no confident D gene call. The sequence was collected from a woman aged 25 to 39 who had recovered from COVID-19. Sequenced input: peripheral blood. The CDR3 here reads CASSLGARNEKLFF. The nucleotides read TGCGCCAGCAGCTTGGGGGCGCGTAATGAAAAACTGTTTTTT.